This note documents a single TCR beta chain sequence. This specimen belongs to a study of blood T cell repertoires in COVID-19. Profiling relied on immunoSEQ multiplex PCR, and the TCRdb table lists in-frame clones only, not all of them. The sample records about 160,000 clones, over 60% being singletons. This CDR3 has 13 residues. Between the trimmed V and J ends, which lost 5 bases and 6 bases, there was a span of 14 bases. Germline CDR1 and CDR2: SEHNR and FQNEAQ (reference sequence). This clonotype was sampled from a man aged 60 to 75 with acute or convalescent COVID-19. The gene calls are TRBV7-9 and TRBJ2-7, with D unresolved. The sample consisted of peripheral blood. In nucleotides, the CDR3 is TGTGCCAGCAGCCTATTTGAGTCGAGCGAGCAGTACTTC. Its protein is CASSLFESSEQYF.